A selection of T cell receptor beta chains follows, all from one sample in a study of cytomegalovirus exposure and HLA in healthy donors. TCRdb keeps only in-frame clones here, not all; method: immunoSEQ multiplex PCR. The sample lists more than 85,000 clones, less than 80% seen once, with approximately 1.2% in the top ten. Source material: PBMCs. These receptors all stem from a man under 40 in good health and CMV-seronegative. The conserved cysteine and the conserved F or W are not part of the CDR3 here. A D gene is named only where the DNA matches it firmly. Not every row has a clone size; where given, it reads once, few, many or a size class.

v_call	j_call	clone_size	d_call	cdr3_aa
TRBV10-1	TRBJ2-7	NA	NA	ASPETGLAVYEQY
TRBV30	TRBJ1-2	NA	TRBD1	AWSQQGRNYGYT
TRBV7-9	TRBJ2-1	NA	NA	ASSLMRDNEQF
TRBV28	TRBJ1-2	NA	NA	ASSLLQEYGYT
TRBV27	TRBJ1-4	few	NA	ASSPGREVGEKLF
TRBV18	TRBJ1-6	few	TRBD1	ASSHGQGAPSRRSPLH
TRBV4-1	TRBJ2-1	NA	NA	ASSLPGRSSEQF
TRBV29-1	TRBJ2-3	NA	TRBD2	SVEGLAGHTDTQY
TRBV7-7	TRBJ1-1	once	NA	ASSQLRGSEAF
TRBV7-9	TRBJ2-3	NA	TRBD2	ASSVGLAGTDTQY
TRBV11-2	TRBJ1-2	NA	NA	ASSLSQYGEDYGYT
TRBV5-1	TRBJ1-5	NA	TRBD1	ASSPGQGNQPQH
TRBV20-1	TRBJ1-4	NA	NA	SAFDEKLF
TRBV15	TRBJ2-1	NA	NA	ATSSGGSGPYNEQF
TRBV9	TRBJ2-7	once	TRBD2	ASSPGGGQGGLYEQY
TRBV6-1	TRBJ1-2	once	NA	ASTWLVANYGYT
TRBV27	TRBJ2-2	NA	NA	ASRSGMVGELF
TRBV6-6	TRBJ2-5	NA	TRBD1	ASSYRDRAQETQY
TRBV29-1	TRBJ1-1	NA	NA	SVEDVGQNTEAF
TRBV19	TRBJ2-7	NA	NA	ASSHRQPPYEQY
TRBV25-1	TRBJ1-2	NA	TRBD1	ASSTRTGVGYT
TRBV7-2	TRBJ2-5	NA	NA	ASSLGTNQETQY
TRBV27	TRBJ1-1	NA	TRBD1	ASNPGTGARNTEAF
TRBV2	TRBJ1-5	NA	NA	ASSVVRSGDQPQH
TRBV4-3	TRBJ2-2	NA	TRBD2	ASSQDPAGRDTGELF
TRBV5-1	NA	NA	TRBD2	ASSPLTSGGKSSYEQY
TRBV7-9	TRBJ2-2	NA	NA	ASSHGSTGELF
TRBV18	TRBJ1-1	NA	NA	ASSPPTGGTEAF
TRBV5-1	TRBJ1-1	NA	NA	ASSLIGQYTEAF
TRBV9	TRBJ2-7	NA	NA	ASSVGPQGSYEQY
TRBV4-3	TRBJ2-2	few	TRBD2	ASSHEIAGWWTGELF
TRBV5-1	TRBJ1-2	few	TRBD1	ASSKDRSNYGYT
TRBV5-1	TRBJ2-5	NA	TRBD2	ASSLALADETQY
TRBV6-5	TRBJ2-1	NA	NA	ASSQTSINEQF
TRBV7-2	TRBJ2-1	NA	NA	ASSLERSSYNEQF
TRBV19	TRBJ2-7	NA	NA	ASAERDSSYEQY
TRBV5-4	TRBJ2-1	few	TRBD2	ASSPGTSGRGLFEQF
TRBV29-1	TRBJ1-1	NA	TRBD1	SVDVGGVGTEAF
TRBV27	TRBJ2-7	NA	TRBD1	ASSLQGVVREQY
TRBV5-4	TRBJ2-2	NA	NA	ASSSRAGGPNTGELF
TRBV9	TRBJ1-1	NA	TRBD1	ASSEGQTNTEAF
TRBV7-6	TRBJ2-2	NA	NA	ASSARAQGGELF
TRBV4-3	TRBJ2-7	NA	TRBD1	ASSQEGAGGYEQY
TRBV25-1	TRBJ1-5	NA	TRBD1	ASSGPTGATDDQPQH
TRBV5-1	TRBJ1-5	NA	TRBD1	ASSSGGGQPQH
TRBV7-2	TRBJ2-3	NA	NA	ASSRPGGTDTQY
TRBV7-9	TRBJ1-2	once	NA	ASSLAGGQYGYT
TRBV7-9	TRBJ1-4	NA	NA	ASSKGQVATNEKLF
TRBV4-2	TRBJ2-1	NA	TRBD2	ASSQAETSSYNEQF